The present T cell receptor (beta chain) was sequenced within a study of beta chain features in type 1 diabetes. Study conclusions and caveats: Type 1 diabetes patients showed fewer insertions and more deletions at VDJ junctions. Shorter TCRB CDR3s, moderately but significantly so, were found in Type 1 diabetes patients in all four CD4+ subsets.

Per donor, one heparinised blood draw averaged around 110 mL. Sorted cells reached over 95% purity in every population. Since all of the isolated RNA was reverse transcribed, expressed TCRB transcripts were what got sequenced. Method: immunoSEQ multiplex PCR; TCRdb's copy keeps in-frame clones and lacks some. The sample has 250,000 to 300,000 clones, around 15% seen once; the top ten hold 0.015% to 0.02%. From germline, CDR1 is SGHTA and CDR2 FQGNSA. This CDR3 is 15 amino acids long. J gave up 5 bases and V 2 bases, and 3 bases lay outside the gene matches. A note on this clone: The antigen is not known.

This TCR derives from a man aged 25 to 40 with type 1 diabetes. The chain links TRBV7-2 to TRBJ2-2, with 9 bases identical to TRBD2. Sequencing was carried out using naive CD4+ T cells from blood. The CDR3 coding sequence is TGTGCCAGCAGCTTAAACGCGGGAGGGACCGGGGAGCTGTTTTTT. This gives the protein CASSLNAGGTGELFF. Drawing the rest from reference TRBV7-2 and TRBJ2-2, the complete variable domain is GAGVSQSPSNKVTEKGKDVELRCDPISGHTALYWYRQSLGQGLEFLIYFQGNSAPDKSGLPSDRFSAERTGGSVSTLTIQRTQQEDSAVYLCASSLNAGGTGELFFGEGSRLTVL.